These 15 T cell receptor beta chains were all obtained from the same sample, sequenced in a study of blood T cell repertoires in COVID-19. The method was immunoSEQ multiplex PCR; TCRdb's version includes in-frame clones alone and lacks a portion of them. The repertoire holds nearly 250,000 clones, with about 84% as singletons. The sample comprised peripheral blood. These TCRs come from a woman aged 80 or older with COVID-19, enrolled during active disease.

Only one count was recorded for this clone. The J gene is TRBJ2-6, the V gene TRBV9; D possibly corresponds to TRBD1 (5 bases). The germline CDR1 and CDR2 sequences are SGDLS and YYNGEE. CDR3 length: 16 amino acids. Trimming stripped 0 bases from V and 2 bases from J, with 9 bases between. CDR3 coding DNA: TGTGCCAGCAGCGTAGGGGCAGGGACTGGGGCCAACGTCCTGACTTTC. This sequence encodes CASSVGAGTGANVLTF.

V gene TRBV6-5 combines with J gene TRBJ1-2; 9 bases are shared with TRBD1. Germline CDR1 is MNHEY and CDR2 is SVGAGI. With 4 bases clipped from V and 7 bases from J, the junction kept 4 bases outside the gene matches. The CDR3 has 13 residues. The CDR3, as DNA: TGTGCCAGCAGTTTACAGGGGGCGTTTGGCTACACCTTC. It specifies CASSLQGAFGYTF.

This clone was detected once. The V gene is TRBV6-4, the J gene TRBJ1-1; D perhaps matches TRBD1 (6 bases). Germline CDR1 is MRHNA and CDR2 is SNTAGT. This CDR3 has 15 residues. Trimming cost V 0 bases and J 3 bases, with 11 bases left between them. The DNA of the CDR3 is TGTGCCAGCAGTGACTCGGGCAGGGGAGACACTGAAGCTTTCTTT. Translation: CASSDSGRGDTEAFF.

In the case of this clone: This sample includes further DNA sequences coding for the same CDR3. This rearrangement joins TRBV14 to TRBJ1-2; 7 bases agree with TRBD1. From germline, CDR1 is SGHDN and CDR2 FVKESK. V was clipped by 3 bases and J by 2 bases; unmatched bases: 0. This CDR3 comprises 13 residues. Here the CDR3 reads CASSQGQNYGYTF. The DNA of the CDR3 is TGTGCCAGCAGCCAGGGACAGAACTATGGCTACACCTTC.

This sequence joins TRBV11-2 and TRBJ2-5; D gene ambiguous. This CDR3 has 11 amino acids. The germline gives CDR1 SGHAT, CDR2 FQNNGV. The V end lost 1 base, the J end lost 7 bases, and 4 bases lay between the germline ends. Written as DNA, the CDR3 is TGTGCCAGCAGCTTAGGGAGGACCCAGTACTTC. Protein: CASSLGRTQYF.

This chain connects TRBV7-9 to TRBJ2-4; 7 nucleotides align to TRBD1. V lost 1 base, J lost 7 bases, and 4 bases stayed unmatched. The germline CDR1 and CDR2 sequences are SEHNR and FQNEAQ (reference sequence). This CDR3 is built from 14 residues. The CDR3 DNA reads as TGTGCCAGCAGCTTAGAAAACAGGGGCAACATTCAGTACTTC. This gives the protein CASSLENRGNIQYF.

The gene calls are TRBV28 and TRBJ1-1; no clear D. This CDR3 contains 12 residues. CDR1 is MDHEN and CDR2 is SYDVKM in the germline V gene. Trimming removed 6 bases from V and 5 bases from J, with 10 bases in between. The chain's CDR3 is CASRPDRTEAFF. The DNA for the CDR3 is TGTGCCAGCAGGCCCGATCGGACTGAAGCTTTCTTT.

On this clone: Other DNA variants within this sample encode the same CDR3. The CDR3 region is CASSPDRVYGYTF. CDR3 sequence (DNA): TGTGCCAGCTCACCTGACAGGGTCTATGGCTACACCTTC. The chain joins TRBV18 to TRBJ1-2; 7 bases agree with TRBD1. Germline CDR1 reads KGHSH; CDR2 reads LQKENI. Trimming removed 3 bases from V and 4 bases from J; junction bases left unmatched: 2. The CDR3 extends over 13 amino acids.

The chain couples TRBV7-2 to TRBJ1-2; the match to TRBD1 covers 12 bases. The CDR3 contains 16 residues. Germline trimming cut 5 bases from V and 5 bases from J; bases unmatched to any gene: 9. Per germline, CDR1 SGHTA and CDR2 FQGNSA. CDR3 sequence reads: CASSPGTGGGSYGYTF. CDR3 sequence (DNA): TGTGCCAGCAGCCCAGGGACAGGGGGCGGGTCGTATGGCTACACCTTC. Looking up the rest from reference TRBV7-2 and TRBJ1-2 gives the full variable domain: GAGVSQSPSNKVTEKGKDVELRCDPISGHTALYWYRQSLGQGLEFLIYFQGNSAPDKSGLPSDRFSAERTGGSVSTLTIQRTQQEDSAVYLCASSPGTGGGSYGYTFGSGTRLTVV.

The chain links TRBV25-1 to TRBJ1-5; D not resolved. The CDR3 extends over 15 amino acids. Germline V lookup: CDR1 MGHDK, CDR2 SYGVNS. V was pared by 2 bases and J by 2 bases, with 10 bases between. The CDR3 reads CASSETDIGNQPQHF. The CDR3 DNA sequence: TGTGCCAGCAGTGAAACAGATATCGGCAATCAGCCCCAGCATTTT.

V and J are TRBV7-2 and TRBJ1-6; 10 positions agree with TRBD1. Germline assignment: CDR1 SGHTA and CDR2 FQGNSA. V trimming: 0 bases; J trimming: 8 bases; junction bases outside the gene matches: 1. The length of the CDR3 is 15 residues. Here the CDR3 reads CASSLAGQGYSPLHF. In DNA, the CDR3 is TGTGCCAGCAGCTTAGCGGGACAGGGGTATTCACCCCTCCACTTT.

The table lists this clone with a count of one. The V call is TRBV5-1, the J call TRBJ1-5, with D uncertain. Trimming removed 2 bases from V and 2 bases from J, with 23 bases in between. Germline loops: CDR1 SGHRS, CDR2 YFSETQ. The CDR3 totals 19 residues. This CDR3 is CASSLPEEPRGIRNQPQHF. The CDR3 DNA reads as TGCGCCAGCAGCTTACCCGAAGAGCCCAGAGGGATACGCAATCAGCCCCAGCATTTT.

This clone was seen more than once but under ten times. J is TRBJ1-6 and V is TRBV5-1; 10 bases agree with TRBD1. CDR1 is SGHRS and CDR2 is YFSETQ in the germline V gene. This CDR3 has 15 amino acids. V lost 7 bases, J lost 6 bases, and 7 bases stayed unmatched. CDR3 bases: TGCGCCAGCTGTTCGGGGACAGGGGTTAATTCACCCCTCCACTTT. Its protein is CASCSGTGVNSPLHF. Full variable domain (rest looked up from reference TRBV5-1 and TRBJ1-6): KAGVTQTPRYLIKTRGQQVTLSCSPISGHRSVSWYQQTPGQGLQFLFEYFSETQRNKGNFPGRFSGRQFSNSRSEMNVSTLELGDSALYLCASCSGTGVNSPLHFGNGTRLTVT.

The rearrangement links TRBV3-1 (or the pseudogene TRBV3-2) to TRBJ1-4; weak D call: TRBD1 (5 bases). The CDR3 runs to 15 residues. The ends were cut back, 4 bases at V and 4 bases at J, with 13 bases in the middle. CDR1 is LGHDT and CDR2 is YNNKEL in the germline V gene (reference sequence). In nucleotides, the CDR3 is TGTGCCAGCAGCCTTACAGGCAAGGATAATGAAAAACTGTTTTTT. Protein: CASSLTGKDNEKLFF.

V and J are TRBV19 and TRBJ1-2; 7 bases line up with TRBD1. The CDR3 runs to 14 residues. V was pared by 6 bases and J by 5 bases, with 9 bases of the junction left unmatched. Germline lookup yields CDR1 LNHDA and CDR2 SQIVND (reference sequence). The CDR3 nucleotides are TGTGCCAGTAGCATCGGGACAGTTTCTTATGGCTACACCTTC. Its protein is CASSIGTVSYGYTF.